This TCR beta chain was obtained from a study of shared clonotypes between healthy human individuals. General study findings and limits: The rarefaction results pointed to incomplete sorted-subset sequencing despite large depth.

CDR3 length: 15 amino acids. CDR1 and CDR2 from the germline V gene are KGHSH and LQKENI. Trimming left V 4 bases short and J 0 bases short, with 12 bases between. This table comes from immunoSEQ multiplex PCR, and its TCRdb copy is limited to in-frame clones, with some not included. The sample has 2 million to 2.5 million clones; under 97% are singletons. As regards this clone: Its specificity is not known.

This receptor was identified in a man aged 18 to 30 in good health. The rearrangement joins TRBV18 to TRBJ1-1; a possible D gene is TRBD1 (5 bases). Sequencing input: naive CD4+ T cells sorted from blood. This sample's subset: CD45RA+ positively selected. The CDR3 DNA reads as TGTGCCAGCTCACTGGACATTACCATGAACACTGAAGCTTTCTTT. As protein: CASSLDITMNTEAFF.